Listed below are T cell receptor beta chains from one sample, sequenced in a study of PD-1 blockade in classical Hodgkin lymphoma. Only in-frame clones appear in the TCRdb table, and some are missing; sequencing was by immunoSEQ multiplex PCR. The sample carries about 58,000 clones, under 95% recorded once. This sample comprised peripheral blood mononuclear cells (PBMCs), obtained before the second cycle of nivolumab. The receptor set was obtained from a human donor with classical Hodgkin lymphoma. The CDR3 runs from the conserved cysteine through the conserved F or W. A D gene is named only where the DNA matches it firmly. Clone size is not always given. Where it is, it says once, few, many or a class for expanded clones.

cdr3_aa,cdr3_nt,d_call,cdr3_length,j_call,clone_size,v_call
CASSELQLRGASYEQYF,TGCGCCAGCAGTGAGCTCCAGTTGAGGGGGGCCTCCTACGAGCAGTACTTC,NA,17,TRBJ2-7,NA,TRBV10-2
CAWSFDGYTGELFF,TGTGCCTGGAGTTTCGACGGATACACCGGGGAGCTGTTTTTT,NA,14,TRBJ2-2,NA,TRBV30
CASSDLTGGITDTQYF,TGTGCCAGCAGTGACCTCACGGGAGGAATCACAGATACGCAGTATTTT,TRBD2,16,TRBJ2-3,NA,TRBV6-1
CSVETSADYEQYF,TGCAGCGTCGAGACTAGCGCAGACTACGAGCAGTACTTC,TRBD2,13,TRBJ2-7,once,TRBV29-1
CASSSFWGPLLSGANVLTF,TGCGCCAGCAGCTCCTTTTGGGGACCCCTCCTCTCTGGGGCCAACGTCCTGACTTTC,NA,19,TRBJ2-6,NA,TRBV5-1
CATSTRQGFYEQYF,TGTGCCACCAGCACGCGACAGGGTTTCTACGAGCAGTACTTC,TRBD1,14,TRBJ2-7,NA,TRBV15
CASSPQGTPEAFF,TGTGCCAGTAGTCCCCAGGGCACCCCCGAAGCTTTCTTT,NA,13,TRBJ1-1,once,TRBV19
CASRDPGNEQFF,TGTGCCAGCAGGGATCCGGGAAATGAGCAGTTCTTC,NA,12,TRBJ2-1,NA,TRBV6-5
CASSLEWGSGNTIYF,TGTGCCAGCAGCTTGGAATGGGGGTCCGGAAACACCATATATTTT,NA,15,TRBJ1-3,NA,TRBV5-6
CASSPGTGNTIYF,TGTGCCAGCTCACCAGGGACTGGAAACACCATATATTTT,NA,13,TRBJ1-3,NA,TRBV18
CASSPWGDPNTEAFF,TGTGCCAGCAGCCCCTGGGGGGACCCAAACACTGAAGCTTTCTTT,NA,15,TRBJ1-1,NA,TRBV9
CASSEVGLAEQYF,TGTGCCAGCAGTGAAGTGGGGTTAGCCGAGCAGTACTTC,NA,13,TRBJ2-7,NA,TRBV6-1
CASRGLAGSLGTQYF,TGTGCCAGCAGGGGGCTAGCGGGGAGCCTTGGTACGCAGTATTTT,TRBD2,15,TRBJ2-3,NA,TRBV5-5
CVRSPPLGEGSSYNEQFF,TGTGTCAGAAGCCCGCCCCTAGGAGAGGGGAGCTCCTACAATGAGCAGTTCTTC,NA,18,TRBJ2-1,NA,TRBV7-5
CASSPSGGTQETQYF,TGTGCCAGCAGCCCTAGCGGGGGGACGCAAGAGACCCAGTACTTC,TRBD2,15,TRBJ2-5,NA,TRBV9
CASSGYTGELFF,TGTGCCAGCAGTGGGTACACCGGGGAGCTGTTTTTT,NA,12,TRBJ2-2,NA,TRBV27
CASSYSRAGELFF,TGTGCCAGCAGTTATTCCCGGGCCGGGGAGCTGTTTTTT,NA,13,TRBJ2-2,NA,TRBV6-5
CASSLVLANQETQYF,TGCGCCAGCAGCTTGGTGTTGGCTAACCAAGAGACCCAGTACTTC,NA,15,TRBJ2-5,once,TRBV5-1
CASSIGQFEGNEQFF,TGTGCCAGTAGTATTGGACAGTTCGAGGGCAATGAGCAGTTCTTC,NA,15,TRBJ2-1,once,TRBV19
CASSAGTSGKSSYNEQFF,TGCGCCAGCAGCGCCGGGACTAGCGGGAAGAGCTCCTACAATGAGCAGTTCTTC,TRBD2,18,TRBJ2-1,NA,TRBV5-1
CASSPGQAATNEKLFF,TGTGCCAGCAGCCCGGGACAGGCGGCAACTAATGAAAAACTGTTTTTT,TRBD1,16,TRBJ1-4,NA,TRBV11-1
CASSPEGNEKLFF,TGTGCCAGCAGTCCCGAGGGTAATGAAAAACTGTTTTTT,NA,13,TRBJ1-4,NA,TRBV27
CASSWMMGGYTF,TGTGCCAGTAGTTGGATGATGGGCGGCTACACCTTC,NA,12,TRBJ1-2,NA,TRBV19
CAVATGTLGGYTF,TGTGCTGTGGCGACAGGGACTTTAGGTGGCTACACCTTC,TRBD1,13,TRBJ1-2,NA,TRBV30
CASSQGDHNEQFF,TGTGCCAGCAGTCAGGGGGACCACAATGAGCAGTTCTTC,TRBD1,13,TRBJ2-1,NA,TRBV9
CAWSNGQTYNEQFF,TGTGCCTGGAGCAACGGACAGACCTACAATGAGCAGTTCTTC,NA,14,TRBJ2-1,NA,TRBV30
CASSLVGDTYEQYF,TGTGCCAGCAGCTTAGTGGGGGATACCTACGAGCAGTACTTC,NA,14,TRBJ2-7,NA,TRBV11-3
CASSLVGAGNTEAFF,TGCGCCAGCAGCTTGGTAGGGGCAGGAAACACTGAAGCTTTCTTT,NA,15,TRBJ1-1,NA,TRBV5-1
CASSPERTGGSPLHF,TGTGCCAGCAGTCCCGAACGGACAGGGGGCTCACCCCTCCACTTT,TRBD1,15,TRBJ1-6,NA,TRBV2
CASRQRTSGANEQFF,TGTGCCAGCAGACAACGGACTAGCGGGGCGAATGAGCAGTTCTTC,TRBD2,15,TRBJ2-1,NA,TRBV7-9
CASSWGSNQPQHF,TGTGCCAGCAGTTGGGGGAGTAATCAGCCCCAGCATTTT,NA,13,TRBJ1-5,NA,TRBV6-6
CASSLGGRGEQYF,TGTGCCAGCAGTTTAGGTGGCAGGGGCGAGCAGTACTTC,NA,13,TRBJ2-7,NA,TRBV27
CASSPGLAGGYEQYF,TGTGCCAGCAGCCCTGGACTAGCGGGGGGCTACGAGCAGTACTTC,TRBD2,15,TRBJ2-7,NA,TRBV7-9
CASGSPDSDGYTF,TGTGCTAGTGGTTCCCCGGACTCTGATGGCTACACCTTC,NA,13,TRBJ1-2,NA,TRBV12-5
CATGRTGAITDTQYF,TGTGCCACCGGGCGAACAGGGGCTATCACAGATACGCAGTATTTT,TRBD1,15,TRBJ2-3,NA,TRBV6-5
CASSRPAGAPETQYF,TGTGCCAGCAGCCGCCCAGCGGGGGCCCCAGAGACCCAGTACTTC,TRBD2,15,TRBJ2-5,NA,TRBV5-4
CASSLATRGTEHF,TGTGCCAGCAGTTTGGCAACCCGCGGGACAGAGCATTTT,TRBD1,13,TRBJ1-5,NA,TRBV27
CASSLVAGDSNQPQHF,TGTGCCAGCAGCTTAGTGGCAGGGGATAGCAATCAGCCCCAGCATTTT,NA,16,TRBJ1-5,NA,TRBV7-9
CASSFGGYEQYF,TGTGCCAGCAGTTTTGGCGGGTACGAGCAGTACTTC,NA,12,TRBJ2-7,NA,TRBV27
CASSLRPHWTSGGSSSYNEQFF,TGTGCCAGCAGTCTACGGCCCCATTGGACTAGCGGGGGGTCCAGCTCCTACAATGAGCAGTTCTTC,TRBD2,22,TRBJ2-1,NA,TRBV6-8
CASRKTDIGTQYF,TGTGCCAGCAGGAAGACAGATATAGGGACCCAGTACTTC,NA,13,TRBJ2-5,NA,TRBV28
CASRDLNQPQHF,TGTGCCAGCAGGGATCTCAATCAGCCCCAGCATTTT,NA,12,TRBJ1-5,NA,TRBV28
CASSRTGGGRNTEAFF,TGTGCCAGCAGCCGGACAGGGGGCGGAAGGAACACTGAAGCTTTCTTT,TRBD1,16,TRBJ1-1,NA,TRBV5-6
CASSISGSSTDTQYF,TGTGCCAGCAGCATATCAGGGTCGAGCACAGATACGCAGTATTTT,NA,15,TRBJ2-3,once,TRBV5-4
CASSLSWGGNTEAFF,TGTGCCAGCAGTTTATCGTGGGGTGGGAACACTGAAGCTTTCTTT,NA,15,TRBJ1-1,once,TRBV27
CASSPLPTSGRPPSTDTQYF,TGCGCCAGCAGCCCCCTCCCAACTAGCGGGAGGCCGCCTAGCACAGATACGCAGTATTTT,TRBD2,20,TRBJ2-3,NA,TRBV4-1
CASSGLAGPTWVYEQYF,TGTGCCAGTAGTGGACTAGCGGGACCAACCTGGGTTTACGAGCAGTACTTC,TRBD2,17,TRBJ2-7,NA,TRBV28
CASSKRDGDGTEAFF,TGCGCCAGCAGCAAGAGGGACGGGGATGGGACTGAAGCTTTCTTT,NA,15,TRBJ1-1,NA,TRBV5-1
CASSIAGGHPEQYF,TGTGCCAGCAGCATAGCGGGAGGGCATCCCGAGCAGTACTTC,TRBD2,14,TRBJ2-7,NA,TRBV5-4
CASSEDRDRYTEAFF,TGTGCCAGCAGTGAAGATAGGGACAGGTACACTGAAGCTTTCTTT,TRBD1,15,TRBJ1-1,NA,TRBV6-1
CSVEGGGGVYNEQFF,TGCAGCGTTGAAGGCGGTGGAGGGGTATACAATGAGCAGTTCTTC,NA,15,TRBJ2-1,NA,TRBV29-1
CASSAGGGNSPLHF,TGTGCCAGCAGCGCAGGGGGCGGGAATTCACCCCTCCACTTT,TRBD1,14,TRBJ1-6,NA,TRBV9
CASSLAGTGPGAFF,TGTGCCAGCAGCTTAGCGGGGACAGGGCCCGGAGCTTTCTTT,TRBD1,14,TRBJ1-1,NA,TRBV7-6